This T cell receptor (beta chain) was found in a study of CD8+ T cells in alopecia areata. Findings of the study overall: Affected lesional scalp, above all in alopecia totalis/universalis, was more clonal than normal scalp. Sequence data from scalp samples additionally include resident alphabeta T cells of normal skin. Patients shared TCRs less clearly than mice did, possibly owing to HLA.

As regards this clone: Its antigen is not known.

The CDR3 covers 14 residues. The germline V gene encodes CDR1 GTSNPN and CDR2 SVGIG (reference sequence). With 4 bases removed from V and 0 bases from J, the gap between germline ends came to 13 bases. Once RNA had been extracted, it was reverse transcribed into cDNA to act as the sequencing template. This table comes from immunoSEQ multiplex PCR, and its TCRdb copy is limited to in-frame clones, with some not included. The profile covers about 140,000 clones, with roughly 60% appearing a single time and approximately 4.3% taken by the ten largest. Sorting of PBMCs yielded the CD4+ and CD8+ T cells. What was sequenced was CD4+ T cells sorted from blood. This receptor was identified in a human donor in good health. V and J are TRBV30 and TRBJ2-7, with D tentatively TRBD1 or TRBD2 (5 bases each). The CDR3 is CAWTPGTASYEQYF. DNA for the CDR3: TGTGCCTGGACCCCCGGGACGGCCTCCTACGAGCAGTACTTC.